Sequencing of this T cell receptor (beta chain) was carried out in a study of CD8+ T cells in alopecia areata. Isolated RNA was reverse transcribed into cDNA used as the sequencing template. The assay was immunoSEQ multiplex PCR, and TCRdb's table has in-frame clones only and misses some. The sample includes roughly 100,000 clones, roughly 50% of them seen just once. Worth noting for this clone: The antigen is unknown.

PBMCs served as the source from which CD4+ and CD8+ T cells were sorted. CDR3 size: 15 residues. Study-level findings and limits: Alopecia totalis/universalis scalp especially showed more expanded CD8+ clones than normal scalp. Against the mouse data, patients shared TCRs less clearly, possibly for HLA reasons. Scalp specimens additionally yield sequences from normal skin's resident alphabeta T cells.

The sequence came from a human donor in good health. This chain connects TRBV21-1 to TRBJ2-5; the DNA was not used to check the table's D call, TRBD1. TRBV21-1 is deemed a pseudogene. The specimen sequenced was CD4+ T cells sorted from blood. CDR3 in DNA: TGTGCCAGCAGCATCCTCTGGCCCGACAGTGAGACCCAGTACTTC. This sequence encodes CASSILWPDSETQYF.